This section outlines one T cell receptor beta chain sequence together with its context. This entry comes from a study of T cells in Graves' hyperthyroidism and ophthalmopathy. Amplification yielded TCR beta CDR3 regions, with RNA transcripts as the source. TCR CDR3 underwent first-round RT-PCR with the HTBI primer set. TCRdb passed the multiplex PCR reads through MiXCR, listing each CDR3 protein once. The sample has hundreds of thousands of distinct CDR3 sequences, roughly 21% seen once; the top ten hold over 45%. Trimming left V 0 bases short and J 8 bases short, with 15 bases between. Looked up from germline, CDR1 is SGDLS and CDR2 is YYNGEE. The CDR3 length is 15 residues.

Sequencing was done on a sample of blood. The receptor was derived from a man aged 35 to 55 with Graves' ophthalmopathy. The gene calls are TRBV9 and TRBJ2-1; D ambiguous. CDR3 sequence (DNA): TGTGCCAGCAGCGTAGCTGTACCCCTTGGGGATGAGCAGTTCTTC. Its translation: CASSVAVPLGDEQFF.